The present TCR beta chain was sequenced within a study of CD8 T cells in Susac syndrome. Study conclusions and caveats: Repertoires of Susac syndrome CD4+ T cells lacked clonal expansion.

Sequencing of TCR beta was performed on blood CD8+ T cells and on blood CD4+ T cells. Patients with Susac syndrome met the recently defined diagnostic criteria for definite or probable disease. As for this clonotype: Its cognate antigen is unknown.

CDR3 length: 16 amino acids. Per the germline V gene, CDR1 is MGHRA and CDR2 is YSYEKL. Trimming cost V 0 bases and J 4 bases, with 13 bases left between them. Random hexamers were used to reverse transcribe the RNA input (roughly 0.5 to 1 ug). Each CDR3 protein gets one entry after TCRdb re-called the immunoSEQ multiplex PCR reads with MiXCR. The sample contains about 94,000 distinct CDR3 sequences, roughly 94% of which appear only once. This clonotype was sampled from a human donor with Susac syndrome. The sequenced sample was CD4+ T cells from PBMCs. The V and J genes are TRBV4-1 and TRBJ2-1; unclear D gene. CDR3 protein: CASSQDRLTAYNEQFF. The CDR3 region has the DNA TGCGCCAGCAGCCAAGACCGGCTGACGGCTTACAATGAGCAGTTCTTC.